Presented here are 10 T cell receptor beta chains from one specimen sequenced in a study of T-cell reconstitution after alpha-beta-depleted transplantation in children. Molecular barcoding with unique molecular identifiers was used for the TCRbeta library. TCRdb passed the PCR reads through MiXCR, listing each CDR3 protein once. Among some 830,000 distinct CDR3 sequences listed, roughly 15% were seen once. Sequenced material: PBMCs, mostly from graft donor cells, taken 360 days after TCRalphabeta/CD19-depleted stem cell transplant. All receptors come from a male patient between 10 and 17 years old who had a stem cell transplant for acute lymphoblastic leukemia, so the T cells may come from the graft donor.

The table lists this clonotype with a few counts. The CDR3 region is CASSLEGGASEQYF. CDR3 DNA: TGTGCCAGCAGCTTGGAGGGCGGGGCCTCGGAGCAGTACTTC. The chain carries TRBV7-3 and TRBJ2-7; D may be TRBD2 (6 bases). The germline gives CDR1 SGHTA, CDR2 FQGTGA. This CDR3 spans 14 amino acids. Trimming took 3 bases from V and 7 from J, leaving 16 bases between them.

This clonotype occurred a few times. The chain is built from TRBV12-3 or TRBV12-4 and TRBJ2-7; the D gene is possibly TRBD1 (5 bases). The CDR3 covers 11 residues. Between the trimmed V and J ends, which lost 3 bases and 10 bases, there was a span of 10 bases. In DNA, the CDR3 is TGTGCCAGCAGTTTTTGGGGCCCCCAGTACTTC. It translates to CASSFWGPQYF.

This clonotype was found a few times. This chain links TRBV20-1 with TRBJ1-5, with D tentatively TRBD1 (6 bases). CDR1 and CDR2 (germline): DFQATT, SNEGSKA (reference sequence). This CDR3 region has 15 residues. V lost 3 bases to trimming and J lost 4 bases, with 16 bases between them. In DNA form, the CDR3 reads TGCAGTGCTAGTCTCGGGGGCAGGCTTAATCAGCCCCAGCATTTT. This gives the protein CSASLGGRLNQPQHF.

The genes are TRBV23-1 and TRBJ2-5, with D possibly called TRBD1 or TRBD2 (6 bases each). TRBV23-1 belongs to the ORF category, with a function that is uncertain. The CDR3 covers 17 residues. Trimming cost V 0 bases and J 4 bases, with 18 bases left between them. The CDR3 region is CASSQSEDGGKVETQYF. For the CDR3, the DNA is TGCGCCAGCAGTCAATCCGAGGACGGGGGCAAGGTAGAGACCCAGTACTTC.

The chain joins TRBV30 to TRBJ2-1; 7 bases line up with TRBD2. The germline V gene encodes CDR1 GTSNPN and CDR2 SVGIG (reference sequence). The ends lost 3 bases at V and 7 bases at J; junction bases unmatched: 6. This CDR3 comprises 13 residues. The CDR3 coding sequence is TGTGCCTGGAGCCGACTAGCTTGGAATGAGCAGTTCTTC. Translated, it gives CAWSRLAWNEQFF.

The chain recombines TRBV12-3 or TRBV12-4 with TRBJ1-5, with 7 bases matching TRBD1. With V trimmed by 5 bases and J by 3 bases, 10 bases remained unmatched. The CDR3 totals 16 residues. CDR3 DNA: TGTGCCAGCAGTCTTATGACAGGGATTGACAATCAGCCCCAGCATTTT. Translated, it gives CASSLMTGIDNQPQHF.

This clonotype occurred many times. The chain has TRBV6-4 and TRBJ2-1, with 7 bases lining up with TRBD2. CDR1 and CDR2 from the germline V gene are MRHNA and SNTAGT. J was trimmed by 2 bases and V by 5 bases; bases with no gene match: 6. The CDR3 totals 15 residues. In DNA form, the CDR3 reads TGTGCCAGCAGTAGTACTAGCGCTCCCTACAATGAGCAGTTCTTC. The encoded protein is CASSSTSAPYNEQFF.

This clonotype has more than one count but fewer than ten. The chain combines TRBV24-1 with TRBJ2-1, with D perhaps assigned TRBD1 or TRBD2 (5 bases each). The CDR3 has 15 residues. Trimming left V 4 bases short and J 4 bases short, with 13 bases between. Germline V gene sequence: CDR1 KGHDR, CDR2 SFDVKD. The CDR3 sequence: CATSEVGAGYNEQFF. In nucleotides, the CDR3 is TGTGCCACCAGTGAGGTCGGGGCGGGTTACAATGAGCAGTTCTTC.

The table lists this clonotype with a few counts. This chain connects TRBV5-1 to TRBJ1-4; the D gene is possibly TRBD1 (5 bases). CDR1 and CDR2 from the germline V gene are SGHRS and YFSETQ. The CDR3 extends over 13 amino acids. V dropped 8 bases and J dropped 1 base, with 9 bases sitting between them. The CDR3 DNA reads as TGCGCCAGTAGCCAGGGAACTAATGAAAAACTGTTTTTT. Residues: CASSQGTNEKLFF. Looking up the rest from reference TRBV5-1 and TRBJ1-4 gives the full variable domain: KAGVTQTPRYLIKTRGQQVTLSCSPISGHRSVSWYQQTPGQGLQFLFEYFSETQRNKGNFPGRFSGRQFSNSRSEMNVSTLELGDSALYLCASSQGTNEKLFFGSGTQLSVL.

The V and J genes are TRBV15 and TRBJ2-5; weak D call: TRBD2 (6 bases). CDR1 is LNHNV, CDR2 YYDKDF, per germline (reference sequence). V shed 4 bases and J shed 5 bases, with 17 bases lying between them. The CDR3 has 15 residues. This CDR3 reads CATSTQTRDSETQYF. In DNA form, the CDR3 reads TGTGCCACCAGCACGCAGACTCGGGACTCTGAGACCCAGTACTTC.